This T cell receptor (beta chain) was captured in a study of T-cell reconstitution after alpha-beta-depleted transplantation in children. Comments on this clonotype: Its antigen is not identified. The junction does not match germline at one end; this may be a read error.

General study results and limits: Where alpha-beta T cells came from about two months after transplant was reportedly several hundred expanded graft clones. At day 60, the high TCRbeta diversity found in some patients originated from recipient T cells and thymic progenitors that had survived. When one year had passed after transplant, most T-cell counts and diversity came from newly produced T cells.

This CDR3 region has 14 residues. In germline, CDR1 is SGHDT, CDR2 YYEEEE. The library targeted TCRbeta and was prepared with unique molecular identifiers. TCRdb re-called the PCR reads with MiXCR, one entry per CDR3 protein. The sample includes about 420,000 distinct CDR3 sequences, 15% to 20% of them seen just once. The rearrangement joins TRBV5-6 to TRBJ2-7; a weak D match, TRBD2 (6 bases). The starting material was PBMCs, mostly from graft donor cells, obtained 360 days after TCRalphabeta/CD19-depleted stem cell transplant. The receptor was isolated from a boy in the first two years of life who had a stem cell transplant for Wiskott-Aldrich syndrome, so the T cells may come from the graft donor. The CDR3 here is CAISPGPSVYEQYF. For the CDR3, the DNA is TGTGCCATCAGCCCCGGGCCTAGCGTGTACGAGCAGTACTTC. Complete variable domain (other parts from reference TRBV5-6 and TRBJ2-7): DAGVTQSPTHLIKTRGQQVTLRCSPKSGHDTVSWYQQALGQGPQFIFQYYEEEERQRGNFPDRFSGHQFPNYSSELNVNALLLGDSALYLCAISPGPSVYEQYFGPGTRLTVT.